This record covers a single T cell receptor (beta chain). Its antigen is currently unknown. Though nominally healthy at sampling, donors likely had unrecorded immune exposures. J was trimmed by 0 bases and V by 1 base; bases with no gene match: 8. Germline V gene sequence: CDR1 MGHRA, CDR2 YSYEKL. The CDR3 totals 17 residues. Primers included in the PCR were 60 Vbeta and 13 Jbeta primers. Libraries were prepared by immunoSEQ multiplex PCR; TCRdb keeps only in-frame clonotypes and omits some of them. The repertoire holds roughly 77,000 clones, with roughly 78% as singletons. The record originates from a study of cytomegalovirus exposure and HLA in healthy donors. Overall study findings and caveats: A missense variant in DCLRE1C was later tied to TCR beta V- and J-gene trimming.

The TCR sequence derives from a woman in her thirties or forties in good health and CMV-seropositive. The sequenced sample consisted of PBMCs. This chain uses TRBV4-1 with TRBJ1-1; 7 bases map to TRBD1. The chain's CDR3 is CASSQAPGQLMNTEAFF. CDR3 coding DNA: TGCGCCAGCAGCCAAGCGCCGGGACAGTTGATGAACACTGAAGCTTTCTTT.